Presented here are 10 T cell receptor beta chains from one specimen sequenced in a study of blood T cell repertoires in COVID-19. The method was immunoSEQ multiplex PCR; TCRdb's version includes in-frame clones alone and lacks a portion of them. The repertoire holds some 150,000 clones, 75% to 90% seen once, with less than 2.5% in the top ten. Sequencing input: peripheral blood. The receptors were sampled from a man in his 70s with acute or convalescent COVID-19.

This clone was recorded a few times. The chain employs TRBV24-1 and TRBJ2-3; D is undetermined. This CDR3 comprises 14 residues. V shed 5 bases and J shed 0 bases, with 8 bases lying between them. CDR1 is KGHDR, CDR2 SFDVKD, per germline. CDR3 residues: CATSVSTSTDTQYF. CDR3 sequence (DNA): TGTGCCACCAGTGTCTCGACAAGCACAGATACGCAGTATTTT.

V and J are TRBV18 and TRBJ2-2; D is ambiguous. The CDR3 runs to 16 residues. V lost 3 bases and J lost 0, with 11 bases in between. Looked up from germline, CDR1 is KGHSH and CDR2 is LQKENI. This CDR3 is CASSPPRQSNTGELFF. As DNA, the CDR3 is TGTGCCAGCTCACCCCCACGTCAGTCGAACACCGGGGAGCTGTTTTTT. The whole variable domain, filled in from reference TRBV18 and TRBJ2-2, reads NAGVMQNPRHLVRRRGQEARLRCSPMKGHSHVYWYRQLPEEGLKFMVYLQKENIIDESGMPKERFSAEFPKEGPSILRIQQVVRGDSAAYFCASSPPRQSNTGELFFGEGSRLTVL.

The J gene is TRBJ1-3, the V gene TRBV4-1; 7 bases match TRBD1. There are 15 residues in the CDR3. The junction had 5 bases not matched to a gene; V was cut back by 6 bases and J by 0 bases. CDR1 is MGHRA and CDR2 is YSYEKL in the germline V gene. The CDR3 here is CASRRTGDSGNTIYF. CDR3 nucleotides: TGCGCCAGCAGGCGCACAGGGGACTCTGGAAACACCATATATTTT.

This clone was detected once. The CDR3 DNA reads as TGTGCCAGCAGTGAATGGGACAGGGGGCGATTTAGCAATCAGCCCCAGCATTTT. Protein: CASSEWDRGRFSNQPQHF. The genes are TRBV2 and TRBJ1-5, with 12 positions matching TRBD1. Trimming took 2 bases from V and 0 from J; bases not matched to a gene: 5. In germline, CDR1 is SNHLY, CDR2 FYNNEI. This CDR3 is 18 amino acids long.

This chain connects TRBV7-3 to TRBJ2-1, with TRBD1 identical over 11 bases. Germline lookup yields CDR1 SGHTA and CDR2 FQGTGA. The CDR3 totals 15 residues. The trim removed 2 bases at V and 6 bases at J, leaving 3 bases unmatched. The CDR3 DNA reads as TGTGCCAGCAGCTTAGTCGGGACAGGGGGCAATGAGCAGTTCTTC. Protein product: CASSLVGTGGNEQFF.

The chain links TRBV5-1 to TRBJ2-2, with D perhaps TRBD1 (5 bases). From germline, CDR1 is SGHRS and CDR2 YFSETQ. V gave up 0 bases and J gave up 5 bases, with 8 bases separating them. CDR3 size: 14 residues. DNA of the CDR3: TGCGCCAGCAGCTTGGGGACAAGGACCGGGGAGCTGTTTTTT. Its translation: CASSLGTRTGELFF.

The J gene is TRBJ2-1, the V gene TRBV6-6, with D maybe TRBD2 (6 bases). This CDR3 is 14 amino acids long. Germline V lookup: CDR1 MNHNY, CDR2 SVGAGI (reference sequence). Trimming cost V 0 bases and J 9 bases, with 12 bases left between them. The CDR3 region has the DNA TGTGCCAGCAGTTACTCGGGGGGATATAGTGAGCAGTTCTTC. Protein product: CASSYSGGYSEQFF.

Details on this clone: The same CDR3 is also encoded by other DNA sequences in this sample. This chain connects TRBV3-1 (or the pseudogene TRBV3-2) to TRBJ2-2; D call uncertain. V lost 1 base, J lost 8 bases, and 5 bases lay in between. From germline, CDR1 is LGHDT and CDR2 YNNKEL (reference sequence). This CDR3 contains 12 residues. The CDR3 is CASSQAPGELFF. The CDR3, as DNA: TGTGCCAGCAGCCAAGCCCCTGGGGAGCTGTTTTTT.

The chain is built from TRBV5-5 and TRBJ1-4; D might be TRBD1 (5 bases). This CDR3 is built from 17 residues. Germline V gene data show CDR1 as SGHKS and CDR2 as YYEKEE (reference sequence). The germline V and J ends were trimmed by 3 bases and 0 bases, with 15 bases remaining between them. CDR3 loop: CASSSRWAGSTNEKLFF. The CDR3 nucleotides are TGTGCCAGCAGCTCGAGGTGGGCAGGGTCAACTAATGAAAAACTGTTTTTT.

The V and J genes are TRBV6-5 and TRBJ2-7; 14 nucleotides agree with TRBD2. CDR1 MNHEY and CDR2 SVGAGI come from the germline V gene. V shed 6 bases, J shed 3 bases, and the junction held 4 bases outside the gene matches. This CDR3 comprises 15 residues. The CDR3 spells CASRRGTSGSYEQYF. Here the CDR3 DNA reads TGTGCCAGCAGACGCGGGACTAGCGGGAGCTACGAGCAGTACTTC.